This T cell receptor (beta chain) was captured in a study of T cells expressing NK-cell markers. About the research overall: Investigators obtained TCR beta repertoires from sorted CD3+CD56+NKG2C+, CD3+CD56+NKG2C- and CD3+CD56-NKG2C+ T cells.

The CDR3 has 16 residues. TCRdb re-called the 5' RACE reads and catalogs CDR3 proteins one per entry, DNA excluded. This specimen shows hundreds of thousands of distinct CDR3 sequences; the ten leading clones hold about 5.2%. Input material: blood T cells: a sorted CD56 or NKG2C T cell subset, CD4+ or CD8+ T cells, or bulk PBMC T cells (not recorded which). This clonotype was sampled from a man aged 18-75 years in good health. The chain combines TRBV12-3 or TRBV12-4 with TRBJ2-2; the TCRdb D gene call, TRBD1, has no DNA to confirm it. The CDR3 loop is CASSSRGQTNTGELFF.